Listed here are 13 T cell receptor beta chains from one sample, sequenced in a study of shared clonotypes between healthy human individuals (dated by TCRdb to 2018 to 2021). The receptor library was made with the immunoSEQ multiplex PCR assay. The clones in this table, taken by TCRdb from immuneACCESS, are in-frame only. Not every clone is retained; where verified, under half of the shortfall comes from an unresolved V gene, and the cause of the rest is unknown. The sample table holds some 2 million clones, of which roughly 95% were seen once. The ten biggest clones cover roughly 0.13% of the sample. Sample: naive CD4+ T cells sorted from blood. The cell subset or site label for this specimen denotes: CD45RA+ positively selected. All receptors derive from a man aged 18 to 30 in good health.

About this clone itself: The junction does not match germline at one end; this may be a read error. The chain employs TRBV7-7 and TRBJ2-7, with 7 positions matching TRBD1. Per the germline V gene, CDR1 is SSHAT and CDR2 is FNYEAQ (reference sequence). CDR3 length: 15 amino acids. The CDR3 loop reads CASSLDGYRGPEQYF. Written as DNA, the CDR3 is TGTGCTAGCAGCTTAGACGGCTACAGGGGCCCCGAGCAGTACTTC.

This sequence joins TRBV7-9 and TRBJ1-6; TRBD1 matches at 7 bases. J was trimmed by 13 bases and V by 5 bases; bases with no gene match: 14. The CDR3 loop spans 15 amino acids. The germline CDR1 and CDR2 sequences are SEHNR and FQNEAQ (reference sequence). DNA for the CDR3: TGTGCCAGCAGCCCCCTGTCGGCAGGGGGGTTTCCCCTCCACTTT. This translates into CASSPLSAGGFPLHF.

This chain links TRBV10-3 with TRBJ1-2, with 10 bases fitting TRBD1. The V gene's germline CDR1 is ENHRY and CDR2 SYGVKD. The CDR3 has 14 amino acids. The trim removed 8 bases at V and 7 bases at J, leaving 10 bases unmatched. CDR3 residues: CAIGVRDRGSGYTF. In nucleotides, the CDR3 is TGTGCCATCGGAGTTCGGGACAGGGGCTCTGGCTACACCTTC.

J is TRBJ2-5 and V is TRBV18; D gene unclear. The germline V gene has CDR1 KGHSH and CDR2 LQKENI. The CDR3 extends over 13 amino acids. Between the trimmed V and J ends, which lost 3 bases and 2 bases, there was a span of 7 bases. The CDR3: CASSPTIQETQYF. The CDR3 DNA reads TGTGCCAGCTCACCTACCATACAAGAGACCCAGTACTTC.

The J gene is TRBJ2-7, the V gene TRBV6-5; 7 nucleotides agree with TRBD2. The CDR3 is made up of 15 amino acids. The germline V gene encodes CDR1 MNHEY and CDR2 SVGAGI. V trimming: 7 bases; J trimming: 3 bases; junction bases outside the gene matches: 12. This chain's CDR3 is CASTPHSGGNYEQYF. DNA for the CDR3: TGTGCCAGCACCCCACACTCGGGAGGCAACTACGAGCAGTACTTC.

The chain links TRBV29-1 to TRBJ2-3, with unresolved D. The CDR3 has 12 residues. Deletions cut 4 bases from V and 4 bases from J, with 9 bases between. Per germline, CDR1 SQVTM and CDR2 ANQGSEA. CDR3: CSVVEAADTQYF. The CDR3 DNA sequence: TGCAGCGTTGTTGAGGCAGCAGATACGCAGTATTTT.

This clone was seen more than once but under ten times. V gene TRBV7-9 combines with J gene TRBJ1-2, with D perhaps matching TRBD1 (6 bases). Germline CDR1 reads SEHNR; CDR2 reads FQNEAQ (reference sequence). V lost 5 bases and J 4 bases, leaving 11 bases between the germline ends. The CDR3 sequence is 13 residues long. CDR3 bases: TGTGCCAGCAGCACGACAGGTCTCTATGGCTACACCTTC. Its protein product is CASSTTGLYGYTF.

This clone came up a few times. The V call is TRBV6-6, the J call TRBJ1-2, with D possibly TRBD1 on 5 matching bases. Germline lookup yields CDR1 MNHNY and CDR2 SVGAGI (reference sequence). This CDR3 is 14 amino acids long. V lost 0 bases and J lost 6, with 11 bases in between. DNA of the CDR3: TGTGCCAGCAGTTACTCGAATATGGGGGATGGCTACACCTTC. Protein: CASSYSNMGDGYTF.

The chain joins TRBV9 to TRBJ2-5; 8 nucleotides agree with TRBD1. J gave up 5 bases and V 7 bases, and 10 bases lay outside the gene matches. Germline V gene sequence: CDR1 SGDLS, CDR2 YYNGEE. This CDR3 is 14 amino acids long. CDR3 sequence: CASGPTGEWETQYF. The CDR3 region has the DNA TGTGCCAGCGGACCGACAGGGGAGTGGGAGACCCAGTACTTC.

This clone has only a few counts. V is TRBV7-6 and J is TRBJ1-4, with a tentative D call TRBD1 (6 bases). The germline V and J ends were trimmed by 2 bases and 7 bases, with 17 bases remaining between them. The V gene's germline CDR1 is SGHVS and CDR2 FNYEAQ. This CDR3 is built from 16 residues. CDR3: CASSLSQGIGSEKLFF. The CDR3, as DNA: TGTGCCAGCAGCTTATCTCAGGGGATTGGTAGTGAAAAACTGTTTTTT.

The J gene is TRBJ1-5, the V gene TRBV11-2; D perhaps matches TRBD1 (5 bases). The germline V gene encodes CDR1 SGHAT and CDR2 FQNNGV. This CDR3 spans 15 amino acids. The V end was cut by 1 base, the J end by 4 bases, with 11 bases between. CDR3 protein: CASSLAGEGNQPQHF. DNA for the CDR3: TGTGCCAGCAGCTTAGCGGGGGAGGGAAATCAGCCCCAGCATTTT.

This clone has a single count. This sequence joins TRBV6-1 and TRBJ1-3, with D unresolved. Trimming stripped 5 bases from V and 0 bases from J, with 8 bases between. The CDR3 is 14 amino acids. Germline loops: CDR1 MNHNS, CDR2 SASEGT. The CDR3 DNA follows: TGTGCCAGCAGTTCCCCGGCCTCTGGAAACACCATATATTTT. Amino acids: CASSSPASGNTIYF.

This rearrangement joins TRBV27 to TRBJ2-7; 7 bases are a match to TRBD2. Trimming removed 2 bases from V and 1 base from J; junction bases left unmatched: 5. This CDR3 is built from 15 residues. From germline, CDR1 is MNHEY and CDR2 SMNVEV (reference sequence). The CDR3: CASSLGWEGSYEQYF. The CDR3 nucleotides are TGTGCCAGCAGTTTAGGGTGGGAGGGATCCTACGAGCAGTACTTC.